The 25 T cell receptor beta chains reported below all come from one sample, sequenced in a study of blood T cell repertoires in COVID-19. The repertoire was sequenced with immunoSEQ multiplex PCR; TCRdb's copy has only in-frame clones and lacks some. The sample lists some 290,000 clones; over 85% were seen once. The sample was PBMCs or T cells enriched from blood (not recorded which). All receptors derive from a woman aged 25 to 39 who had recovered from COVID-19.

This chain joins TRBV12-3 or TRBV12-4 and TRBJ1-1; D gene unclear. The CDR3 totals 13 residues. Trimming took off 3 bases at V and 7 bases at J, with 12 bases between the two ends. The CDR3 protein is CASSLKRSNEAFF. The CDR3 DNA sequence: TGTGCCAGCAGTTTGAAGAGGTCGAATGAAGCTTTCTTT.

The chain carries TRBV7-9 and TRBJ1-2, with D perhaps TRBD1 (6 bases). Germline values: CDR1 SEHNR, CDR2 FQNEAQ (reference sequence). The CDR3 is 17 amino acids. V shed 2 bases and J shed 8 bases, with 24 bases lying between them. The CDR3 here is CASSLMGEAGAPYGYTF. The CDR3 DNA sequence: TGTGCCAGCAGCTTAATGGGTGAGGCAGGGGCCCCTTACGGCTACACCTTC.

The sample holds a few counts of this clone. The chain employs TRBV9 and TRBJ2-2; D is perhaps TRBD2 (5 bases). The CDR3 runs 14 residues. Trimming stripped 0 bases from V and 7 bases from J, with 10 bases between. Germline-derived CDR1 and CDR2 are SGDLS and YYNGEE. This CDR3 is CASSVAWEIGELFF. In nucleotides, the CDR3 is TGTGCCAGCAGCGTAGCTTGGGAGATCGGGGAGCTGTTTTTT.

The V gene is TRBV7-2, the J gene TRBJ2-1, with 9 bases lining up with TRBD2. This CDR3 spans 17 amino acids. J lost 8 bases, V lost 11 bases, and 22 bases had no gene match. Looked up from germline, CDR1 is SGHTA and CDR2 is FQGNSA. The CDR3 DNA follows: TGTGCCGAGTCGGGCGGGAGGGCCTTAAATGGTCCCGATGAGCAGTTCTTC. Residues: CAESGGRALNGPDEQFF.

The chain joins TRBV4-2 to TRBJ1-1; 7 positions match TRBD1. Germline V CDR1 and CDR2: LGHNA, YNFKEQ. CDR3 length: 15 residues. With 4 bases clipped from V and 2 bases from J, the junction kept 7 bases outside the gene matches. The CDR3 DNA follows: TGTGCCAGCAGCCCCTTGGACAGGAGTAACACTGAAGCTTTCTTT. It is translated as CASSPLDRSNTEAFF.

The chain employs TRBV18 and TRBJ2-1, with 8 bases fitting TRBD2. V lost 6 bases, J lost 6 bases, and 10 bases stayed unmatched. CDR1 and CDR2 from the germline V gene are KGHSH and LQKENI. The CDR3 has 15 amino acids. The CDR3 DNA reads TGTGCCAGCTCCATCACTAGCGGACGCCCCAATGAGCAGTTCTTC. It encodes CASSITSGRPNEQFF.

This chain connects TRBV2 to TRBJ2-5; D is undetermined. V lost 4 bases and J 4 bases, leaving 10 bases between the germline ends. The CDR3 spans 13 residues. Germline V gene lookup returns CDR1 SNHLY and CDR2 FYNNEI. The CDR3 loop is CASSVEVGETQYF. DNA of the CDR3: TGTGCCAGCAGTGTAGAGGTCGGAGAGACCCAGTACTTC.

The chain carries TRBV5-1 and TRBJ1-4; a weak D match, TRBD1 (6 bases). Germline-derived CDR1 and CDR2 are SGHRS and YFSETQ. The CDR3 totals 14 residues. The germline V and J ends were trimmed by 4 bases and 4 bases, with 11 bases remaining between them. The CDR3 reads CASSMGAGNEKLFF. For the CDR3, the DNA is TGCGCCAGCAGCATGGGGGCTGGTAATGAAAAACTGTTTTTT.

The rearrangement joins TRBV28 to TRBJ1-1; a possible D gene is TRBD1 (5 bases). Trimming stripped 3 bases from V and 5 bases from J, with 13 bases between. This CDR3 comprises 14 residues. Germline lookup yields CDR1 MDHEN and CDR2 SYDVKM. As DNA, the CDR3 is TGTGCCAGCAGTTTTGAACAGGCGGGGACTGAAGCTTTCTTT. It encodes CASSFEQAGTEAFF. The full variable domain, its missing parts supplied by reference TRBV28 and TRBJ1-1, is DVKVTQSSRYLVKRTGEKVFLECVQDMDHENMFWYRQDPGLGLRLIYFSYDVKMKEKGDIPEGYSVSREKKERFSLILESASTNQTSMYLCASSFEQAGTEAFFGQGTRLTVV.

CDR3 in amino acids: CASSQGLIGGQGATEAFF. For the CDR3, the DNA is TGTGCCAGCAGCCAAGGGCTAATCGGGGGACAGGGGGCTACTGAAGCTTTCTTT. The rearrangement uses TRBV3-1 (or the pseudogene TRBV3-2) and TRBJ1-1; 12 bases match TRBD1. This CDR3 region has 18 residues. Germline trimming cut 1 base from V and 5 bases from J; bases unmatched to any gene: 11. Germline V lookup: CDR1 LGHDT, CDR2 YNNKEL (reference sequence).

This clone occurred once. The chain couples TRBV3-1 (or the pseudogene TRBV3-2) to TRBJ2-3; 14 bases fit TRBD2. With V trimmed by 4 bases and J by 8 bases, 8 bases remained unmatched. Germline CDR1 LGHDT, CDR2 YNNKEL (reference sequence). The CDR3 runs 16 residues. The CDR3 spells CASSRLTGTSGGTQYF. CDR3 nucleotide sequence: TGTGCCAGCAGCCGTTTAACCGGGACTAGCGGGGGTACGCAGTATTTT.

The chain has TRBV28 and TRBJ1-5, with 8 nucleotides matching TRBD1. This CDR3 has 16 residues. CDR1 MDHEN and CDR2 SYDVKM come from the germline V gene. The V gene end was trimmed by 8 bases and the J gene end by 6 bases; junction bases not matched to a gene: 15. The CDR3 DNA reads as TGTGCCAGCGCCGGGTTAGCAGGGGGCGACAGTCAGCCCCAGCATTTT. Amino acids: CASAGLAGGDSQPQHF.

This chain joins TRBV6-2 or TRBV6-3 and TRBJ2-5; 7 nucleotides match TRBD2. Germline lookup yields CDR1 MNHEY and CDR2 SVGEGT. CDR3 length: 17 residues. With V trimmed by 3 bases and J by 4 bases, 14 bases remained unmatched. The CDR3 protein is CASSYPHFSGRVETQYF. The CDR3 bases are TGTGCCAGCAGTTATCCCCACTTTTCTGGGAGGGTAGAGACCCAGTACTTC.

V is TRBV27 and J is TRBJ2-1, with 7 bases that match TRBD1. V gave up 5 bases and J gave up 5 bases; unmatched junction bases: 12. Germline CDR1 is MNHEY and CDR2 is SMNVEV (reference sequence). This CDR3 contains 16 residues. CDR3 protein: CASSTRDSPANNEQFF. In nucleotides, the CDR3 is TGTGCCAGCAGTACGAGGGACAGCCCGGCGAACAATGAGCAGTTCTTC.

The rearrangement uses TRBV5-8 and TRBJ1-2; 9 nucleotides agree with TRBD1. The germline V gene encodes CDR1 SGHTS and CDR2 YDEGEE. This CDR3 spans 13 amino acids. V was clipped by 4 bases and J by 5 bases; unmatched bases: 3. This CDR3 is CASSEGTGYGYTF. The CDR3, as DNA: TGTGCCAGCAGCGAAGGGACAGGGTATGGCTACACCTTC.

The J gene is TRBJ2-7, the V gene TRBV4-3; TRBD2 matches 13 bases. With 2 bases clipped from V and 4 bases from J, the junction kept 8 bases outside the gene matches. The CDR3 extends over 17 amino acids. Germline CDR1 and CDR2: LGHNA and YSLEER. CDR3 in amino acids: CASSQIYGTSGKYEQYF. The DNA for the CDR3 is TGCGCCAGCAGCCAAATCTACGGGACTAGCGGGAAATACGAGCAGTACTTC.

The chain combines TRBV7-9 with TRBJ2-7; D ambiguous. Germline V gene lookup returns CDR1 SEHNR and CDR2 FQNEAQ (reference sequence). This CDR3 has 17 residues. The germline V and J ends were trimmed by 5 bases and 2 bases, with 22 bases remaining between them. The CDR3 DNA reads as TGTGCCAGCAGCCCTAAGATCGGCAGAGGTACCCCCTACGAGCAGTACTTC. This sequence encodes CASSPKIGRGTPYEQYF.

The chain employs TRBV6-5 and TRBJ1-2, with TRBD1 identical over 9 bases. Trimming at V came to 6 bases and at J to 4 bases, leaving 6 bases not matched to a gene. Germline V gene lookup returns CDR1 MNHEY and CDR2 SVGAGI. The CDR3 has 14 amino acids. Written as DNA, the CDR3 is TGTGCCAGCAGACTCGGACAGGGGATCTATGGCTACACCTTC. Amino acids: CASRLGQGIYGYTF.

The table lists this clone with a few counts. The V and J genes are TRBV11-2 and TRBJ1-1; 7 bases map to TRBD1. The CDR3 sequence is 15 residues long. Germline CDR1 is SGHAT and CDR2 is FQNNGV. V lost 0 bases, J lost 6 bases, and 7 bases stayed unmatched. The CDR3 DNA sequence: TGTGCCAGCAGCTTAGATCTCAGGACAGGATCTGAAGCTTTCTTT. It encodes CASSLDLRTGSEAFF.

The V gene is TRBV11-1, the J gene TRBJ2-1; D call uncertain. Trimming stripped 5 bases from V and 8 bases from J, with 10 bases between. Germline V gives CDR1 SGHAT, CDR2 FQDESV (reference sequence). The CDR3 is made up of 12 amino acids. In DNA form, the CDR3 reads TGTGCCAGCAGCCTCTCTCGTCATGAGCAGTTCTTC. Its protein is CASSLSRHEQFF.

CDR3 nucleotide sequence: TGTGCCAGTAGTATTCGGTTTGACGGAGGGAGGGTTTATAGCAATCAGCCCCAGCATTTT. This codes for CASSIRFDGGRVYSNQPQHF. The chain has TRBV19 and TRBJ1-5; D call uncertain. Trimming cost V 3 bases and J 0 bases, with 24 bases left between them. Germline-derived CDR1 and CDR2 are LNHDA and SQIVND (reference sequence). This CDR3 is built from 20 residues.

The chain has TRBV20-1 and TRBJ2-3; possible D gene TRBD2, 6 bases. The CDR3 length is 14 residues. V lost 3 bases, J lost 2 bases, and 12 bases lay in between. The germline V gene has CDR1 DFQATT and CDR2 SNEGSKA (reference sequence). The CDR3 DNA sequence: TGCAGTGCTAGTCTCGGGACTTACACAGATACGCAGTATTTT. Protein sequence: CSASLGTYTDTQYF.

The rearrangement links TRBV21-1 to TRBJ2-3; the table gives TRBD2 as D, unverified against the DNA. TRBV21-1 is listed as a pseudogene. The CDR3 runs to 19 residues. The CDR3 DNA reads TGTGCCAGCAGCATTAGGCGACCCGGTATTCCACGGGTCGCAGATACGCAGTATTTT. Translation gives CASSIRRPGIPRVADTQYF.

V and J are TRBV2 and TRBJ1-4, with TRBD1 as a possible D gene (6 bases). With 11 bases removed from V and 3 bases from J, the gap between germline ends came to 13 bases. CDR3 length equals 13 residues. The germline gives CDR1 SNHLY, CDR2 FYNNEI. The CDR3 here is CAGHRAPNEKLFF. For the CDR3, the DNA is TGTGCCGGGCACAGGGCCCCTAATGAAAAACTGTTTTTT.

This chain links TRBV6-5 with TRBJ2-3; a possible D gene is TRBD2 (5 bases). CDR3 length: 15 amino acids. Germline V gene data show CDR1 as MNHEY and CDR2 as SVGAGI. V lost 0 bases and J 5 bases, leaving 12 bases between the germline ends. CDR3 in DNA: TGTGCCAGCAGTTACTCTAGTTCGGCGGGAGATACGCAGTATTTT. Translated, it gives CASSYSSSAGDTQYF.